The 15 T cell receptor beta chains in this list originate from one sample, sequenced in a study of blood T cell repertoires in COVID-19. Here immunoSEQ multiplex PCR was the method, and the copy in TCRdb shows in-frame clones only, minus some. The data show roughly 400,000 clones, roughly 84% seen once. Sequenced: PBMCs or T cells enriched from blood (not recorded which). All receptors come from a young woman who had been exposed to COVID-19.

This clone occurred once. The rearrangement uses TRBV6-5 and TRBJ1-1, with D maybe TRBD1 (5 bases). CDR3 size: 15 residues. Germline loops: CDR1 MNHEY, CDR2 SVGAGI. The ends were cut back, 6 bases at V and 4 bases at J, with 18 bases in the middle. The CDR3 sequence: CASSASDGGSTEAFF. The DNA for the CDR3 is TGTGCCAGCAGCGCTTCCGACGGGGGGAGCACTGAAGCTTTCTTT.

The chain employs TRBV28 and TRBJ2-7, with D possibly matching TRBD1 (6 bases). CDR1 MDHEN and CDR2 SYDVKM come from the germline V gene. Trimming cost V 1 base and J 7 bases, with 14 bases left between them. The CDR3 runs 14 residues. The CDR3 spells CASSLSIQGREQYF. The CDR3 nucleotides are TGTGCCAGCAGTTTATCCATACAGGGCCGAGAGCAGTACTTC.

This clone appeared once. The V gene is TRBV28, the J gene TRBJ2-2; perhaps TRBD2 as D (7 bases). This CDR3 comprises 13 residues. Deletions cut 3 bases from V and 6 bases from J, with 8 bases between. Germline values: CDR1 MDHEN, CDR2 SYDVKM. CDR3 sequence reads: CASSFGGPGELFF. Here the CDR3 DNA reads TGTGCCAGCAGTTTCGGGGGGCCCGGGGAGCTGTTTTTT. Full variable domain (outside the CDR3, taken from reference TRBV28 and TRBJ2-2): DVKVTQSSRYLVKRTGEKVFLECVQDMDHENMFWYRQDPGLGLRLIYFSYDVKMKEKGDIPEGYSVSREKKERFSLILESASTNQTSMYLCASSFGGPGELFFGEGSRLTVL.

The chain uses TRBV19 and TRBJ1-1; 10 positions agree with TRBD1. Germline loops: CDR1 LNHDA, CDR2 SQIVND (reference sequence). V shed 9 bases, J shed 2 bases, and the junction held 9 bases outside the gene matches. This CDR3 is built from 15 residues. The CDR3 nucleotides are TGTGCCAGCAAGAGACAGACAGGGGGCAACACTGAAGCTTTCTTT. This gives the protein CASKRQTGGNTEAFF.

J is TRBJ2-3 and V is TRBV24-1; 7 bases are shared with TRBD2. Trimming at V came to 5 bases and at J to 0 bases, leaving 4 bases not matched to a gene. The CDR3 has 15 residues. Germline V gives CDR1 KGHDR, CDR2 SFDVKD. CDR3 bases: TGTGCCACCAGTGTTCCTAGCGGCAGCACAGATACGCAGTATTTT. Its protein product is CATSVPSGSTDTQYF.

The rearrangement links TRBV7-2 to TRBJ2-5; no clear D. From germline, CDR1 is SGHTA and CDR2 FQGNSA. The CDR3 has 14 amino acids. The V and J ends lost 0 bases and 0 bases respectively, with 5 bases between them. The CDR3, as DNA: TGTGCCAGCAGCTTAGCGTGGCACCAAGAGACCCAGTACTTC. Amino acid sequence: CASSLAWHQETQYF.

This sequence joins TRBV4-3 and TRBJ2-2; D is ambiguous. Trimming took 0 bases from V and 6 from J, leaving 14 bases between them. The V gene's germline CDR1 is LGHNA and CDR2 YSLEER. The CDR3 runs 16 residues. The CDR3: CASSQERHTRAGELFF. CDR3 DNA: TGCGCCAGCAGCCAAGAGCGGCACACTCGGGCCGGGGAGCTGTTTTTT.

The V and J genes are TRBV5-1 and TRBJ2-5; 11 bases map to TRBD2. CDR1 and CDR2 (germline): SGHRS, YFSETQ. With 3 bases clipped from V and 2 bases from J, the junction kept 3 bases outside the gene matches. The CDR3 totals 15 residues. CDR3 nucleotide sequence: TGCGCCAGCAGCTCGGGACTAGCGGTACAAGAGACCCAGTACTTC. Protein sequence: CASSSGLAVQETQYF.

The chain carries TRBV19 and TRBJ2-7; 12 nucleotides line up with TRBD2. V was clipped by 4 bases and J by 7 bases; unmatched bases: 8. This CDR3 has 15 amino acids. The germline V gene has CDR1 LNHDA and CDR2 SQIVND (reference sequence). CDR3 region: CASSTGTSGRWEQYF. CDR3 DNA: TGTGCCAGTAGTACCGGGACTAGCGGGCGATGGGAGCAGTACTTC.

V gene TRBV3-1 (or the pseudogene TRBV3-2) combines with J gene TRBJ1-2, with 11 bases fitting TRBD1. The V gene's germline CDR1 is LGHDT and CDR2 YNNKEL (reference sequence). The CDR3 consists of 15 residues. The junction had 5 bases not matched to a gene; V was cut back by 0 bases and J by 8 bases. DNA for the CDR3: TGTGCCAGCAGCCAAGAATGGACAGGGGGCGACGGCTACACCTTC. Translated, it gives CASSQEWTGGDGYTF.

The chain employs TRBV28 and TRBJ2-5; the match to TRBD1 covers 8 bases. Trimming cost V 2 bases and J 3 bases; bases outside gene matches: 5. Germline V lookup: CDR1 MDHEN, CDR2 SYDVKM. There are 15 residues in the CDR3. The CDR3 bases are TGTGCCAGCAGTTTAGAGGACAGGGTGGAAGAGACCCAGTACTTC. This sequence encodes CASSLEDRVEETQYF. Full variable domain (rest looked up from reference TRBV28 and TRBJ2-5): DVKVTQSSRYLVKRTGEKVFLECVQDMDHENMFWYRQDPGLGLRLIYFSYDVKMKEKGDIPEGYSVSREKKERFSLILESASTNQTSMYLCASSLEDRVEETQYFGPGTRLLVL.

V gene TRBV4-1 combines with J gene TRBJ2-7; 7 positions match TRBD2. The CDR3 loop spans 16 amino acids. Germline V gene sequence: CDR1 MGHRA, CDR2 YSYEKL. V trimming: 4 bases; J trimming: 4 bases; junction bases outside the gene matches: 13. The CDR3 bases are TGCGCCAGCAGCCTAATCGCGGGGGAGCCGCCATACGAGCAGTACTTC. Its protein is CASSLIAGEPPYEQYF.

Written as DNA, the CDR3 is TGTGCCAGCAGTCCTGTCGGGACTAGCGGGCCAGGGCAGTTCTTC. Amino acid sequence: CASSPVGTSGPGQFF. The chain has TRBV28 and TRBJ2-1; 12 positions agree with TRBD2. This CDR3 is 15 amino acids long. Unmatched junction bases numbered 11, after V lost 5 bases and J lost 12 bases. Germline-derived CDR1 and CDR2 are MDHEN and SYDVKM.

V usage is TRBV28 and J usage is TRBJ1-4; 10 bases align to TRBD1. J lost 9 bases, V lost 3 bases, and 4 bases had no gene match. CDR1 is MDHEN and CDR2 is SYDVKM in the germline V gene. This CDR3 has 14 amino acids. CDR3 in amino acids: CASSFGTGVQKLFF. CDR3 nucleotides: TGTGCCAGCAGTTTTGGGACAGGGGTCCAAAAACTGTTTTTT.

The chain uses TRBV5-1 and TRBJ2-3; perhaps TRBD1 as D (6 bases). CDR1 and CDR2 from the germline V gene are SGHRS and YFSETQ. V lost 4 bases and J lost 4, with 16 bases in between. The CDR3 length is 15 residues. CDR3: CASSPTGTTPDTQYF. The DNA for the CDR3 is TGCGCCAGCAGCCCCACCGGGACAACCCCAGATACGCAGTATTTT.